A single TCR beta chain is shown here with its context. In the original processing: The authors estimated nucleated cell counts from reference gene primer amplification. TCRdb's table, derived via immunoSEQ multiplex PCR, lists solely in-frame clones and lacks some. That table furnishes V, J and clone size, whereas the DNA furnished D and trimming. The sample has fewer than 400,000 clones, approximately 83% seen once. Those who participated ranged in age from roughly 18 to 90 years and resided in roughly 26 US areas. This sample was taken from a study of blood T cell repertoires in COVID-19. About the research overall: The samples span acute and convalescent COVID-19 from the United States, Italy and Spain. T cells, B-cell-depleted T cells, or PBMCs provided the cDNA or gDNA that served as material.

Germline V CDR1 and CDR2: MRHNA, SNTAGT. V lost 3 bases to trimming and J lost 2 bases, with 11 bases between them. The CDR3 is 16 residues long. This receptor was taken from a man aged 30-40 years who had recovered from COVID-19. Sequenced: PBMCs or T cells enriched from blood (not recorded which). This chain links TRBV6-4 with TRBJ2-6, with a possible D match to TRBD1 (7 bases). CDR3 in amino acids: CASSEEGATGANVLTF. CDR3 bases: TGTGCCAGCAGTGAGGAGGGGGCTACTGGGGCCAACGTCCTGACTTTC.